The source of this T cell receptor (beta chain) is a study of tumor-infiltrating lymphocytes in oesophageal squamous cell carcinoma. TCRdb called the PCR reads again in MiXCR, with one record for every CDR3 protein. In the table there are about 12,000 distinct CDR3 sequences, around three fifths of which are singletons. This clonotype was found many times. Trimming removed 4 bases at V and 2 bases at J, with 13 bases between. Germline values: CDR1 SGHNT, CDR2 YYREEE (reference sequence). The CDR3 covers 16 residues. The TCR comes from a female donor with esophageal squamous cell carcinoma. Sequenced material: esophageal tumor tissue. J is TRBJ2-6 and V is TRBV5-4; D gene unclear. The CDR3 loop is CASSRRAFPGANVLTF. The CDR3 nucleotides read TGTGCCAGCAGCAGGAGAGCGTTCCCTGGGGCCAACGTCCTGACTTTC.